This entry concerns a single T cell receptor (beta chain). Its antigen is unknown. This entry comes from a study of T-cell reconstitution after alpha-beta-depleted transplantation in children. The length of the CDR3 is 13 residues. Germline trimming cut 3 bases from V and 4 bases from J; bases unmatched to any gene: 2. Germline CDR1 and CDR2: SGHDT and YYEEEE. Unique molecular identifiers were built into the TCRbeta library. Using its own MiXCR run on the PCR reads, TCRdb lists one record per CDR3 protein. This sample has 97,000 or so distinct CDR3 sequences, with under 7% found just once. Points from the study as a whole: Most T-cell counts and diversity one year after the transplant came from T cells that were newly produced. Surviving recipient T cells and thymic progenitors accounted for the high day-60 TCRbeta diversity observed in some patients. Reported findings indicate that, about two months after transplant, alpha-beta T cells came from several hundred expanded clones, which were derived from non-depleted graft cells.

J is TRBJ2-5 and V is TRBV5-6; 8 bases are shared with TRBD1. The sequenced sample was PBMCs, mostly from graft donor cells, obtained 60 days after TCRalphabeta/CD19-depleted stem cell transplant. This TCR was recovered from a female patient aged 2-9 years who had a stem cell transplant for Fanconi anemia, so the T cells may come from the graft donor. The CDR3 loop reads CASSWQGAETQYF. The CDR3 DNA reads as TGTGCCAGCAGCTGGCAGGGGGCAGAGACCCAGTACTTC.